The present entry profiles one T cell receptor (beta chain) with its context. This sample stems from a study of blood T cell repertoires in COVID-19. The assay was immunoSEQ multiplex PCR, and TCRdb's table has in-frame clones only and misses some. The sample has roughly 40,000 clones; about 80% are singletons. Sequenced material: peripheral blood. The clonotype comes from a man aged 65-85 years with acute or convalescent COVID-19.

The CDR3 is CASSGTPNTGELFF. The CDR3 DNA is TGTGCCAGTAGCGGGACTCCGAACACCGGGGAGCTGTTTTTT. The genes are TRBV6-4 and TRBJ2-2; the match to TRBD2 covers 8 bases. CDR1 and CDR2 from the germline V gene are MRHNA and SNTAGT. The CDR3 sequence is 14 residues long. Germline trimming cut 9 bases from V and 0 bases from J; bases unmatched to any gene: 3.